This T cell receptor beta chain was found in a study of cytomegalovirus exposure and HLA in healthy donors. V was cut by 4 bases and J by 0 bases, with 10 bases left in between. The CDR3 is made up of 15 amino acids. CDR1 is SGDLS and CDR2 is YYNGEE in the germline V gene. Both 60 Vbeta primers and 13 Jbeta primers went into the PCR. The method was immunoSEQ multiplex PCR; TCRdb's version includes in-frame clones alone and lacks a portion of them. The sample yields roughly 150,000 clones, over 80% seen once. The sequencing sample was made of PBMCs. This clonotype originated in a male donor in good health and CMV-seronegative. The J gene is TRBJ1-4, the V gene TRBV9; D call uncertain. Here the CDR3 DNA reads TGTGCCAGCAGCCGTACGGGGACAACTAATGAAAAACTGTTTTTT. It codes for CASSRTGTTNEKLFF. The whole variable domain, filled in from reference TRBV9 and TRBJ1-4, reads DSGVTQTPKHLITATGQRVTLRCSPRSGDLSVYWYQQSLDQGLQFLIQYYNGEERAKGNILERFSAQQFPDLHSELNLSSLELGDSALYFCASSRTGTTNEKLFFGSGTQLSVL.